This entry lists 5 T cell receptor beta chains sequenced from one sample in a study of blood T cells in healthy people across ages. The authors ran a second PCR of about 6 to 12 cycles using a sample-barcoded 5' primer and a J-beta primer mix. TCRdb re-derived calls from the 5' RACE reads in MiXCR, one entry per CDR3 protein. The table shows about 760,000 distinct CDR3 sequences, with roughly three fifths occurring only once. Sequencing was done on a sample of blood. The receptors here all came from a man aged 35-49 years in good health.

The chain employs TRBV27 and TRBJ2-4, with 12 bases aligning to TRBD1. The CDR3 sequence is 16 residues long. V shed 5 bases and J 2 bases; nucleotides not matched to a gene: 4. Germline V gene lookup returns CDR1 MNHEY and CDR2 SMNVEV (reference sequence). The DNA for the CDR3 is TGTGCCAGCAGTCATGGGACAGGGGGCTCCAAAAACATTCAGTACTTC. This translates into CASSHGTGGSKNIQYF.

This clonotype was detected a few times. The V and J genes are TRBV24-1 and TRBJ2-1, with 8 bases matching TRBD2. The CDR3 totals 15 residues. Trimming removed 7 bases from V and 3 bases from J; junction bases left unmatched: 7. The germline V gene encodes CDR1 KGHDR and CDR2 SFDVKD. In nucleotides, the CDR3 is TGTGCCACCAGGGGACGGGGGGGGAGCTACAATGAGCAGTTCTTC. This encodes CATRGRGGSYNEQFF.

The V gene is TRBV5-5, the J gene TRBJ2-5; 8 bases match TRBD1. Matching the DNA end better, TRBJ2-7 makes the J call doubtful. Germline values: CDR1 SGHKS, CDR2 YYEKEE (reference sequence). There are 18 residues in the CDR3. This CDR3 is CASSSGQGDATITYEQYF. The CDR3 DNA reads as TGTGCCAGCAGCTCAGGACAGGGCGATGCCACAATAACCTACGAGCAGTACTTC.

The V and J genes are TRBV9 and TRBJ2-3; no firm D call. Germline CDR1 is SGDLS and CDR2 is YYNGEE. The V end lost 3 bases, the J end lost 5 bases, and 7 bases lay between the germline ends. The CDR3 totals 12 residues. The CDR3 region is CASSDFGDTQYF. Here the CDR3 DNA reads TGTGCCAGCAGCGACTTTGGAGATACGCAGTATTTT.

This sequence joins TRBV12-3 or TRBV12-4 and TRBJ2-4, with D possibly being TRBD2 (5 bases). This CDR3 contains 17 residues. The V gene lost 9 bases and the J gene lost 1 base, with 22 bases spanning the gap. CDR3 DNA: TGTGCCAGTTCGCTTAGTCCGGGGAGTACGGCCAAAAACATTCAGTACTTC. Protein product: CASSLSPGSTAKNIQYF.